One TCR beta chain is described in this entry. The CDR3 consists of 16 residues. The trim removed 5 bases at V and 2 bases at J, leaving 9 bases unmatched. Germline CDR1 is SGHDT and CDR2 is YYEEEE. These data originate in a study of cytomegalovirus exposure and HLA in healthy donors. Vbeta (60) and Jbeta (13) primers were used in the PCR. The assay was immunoSEQ multiplex PCR, and TCRdb's table has in-frame clones only and misses some. The sample yields about 110,000 clones, about 83% seen once. Though nominally healthy at sampling, donors likely had unrecorded immune exposures. The receptor was derived from a man between 18 and 29 years old in good health and CMV-seronegative. Material: PBMCs. The rearrangement joins TRBV5-6 to TRBJ1-2, with TRBD1 matching 10 bases. This CDR3 reads CASRFPGTGANYGYTF. The CDR3 DNA reads as TGTGCCAGCAGGTTCCCAGGGACAGGGGCGAACTATGGCTACACCTTC.